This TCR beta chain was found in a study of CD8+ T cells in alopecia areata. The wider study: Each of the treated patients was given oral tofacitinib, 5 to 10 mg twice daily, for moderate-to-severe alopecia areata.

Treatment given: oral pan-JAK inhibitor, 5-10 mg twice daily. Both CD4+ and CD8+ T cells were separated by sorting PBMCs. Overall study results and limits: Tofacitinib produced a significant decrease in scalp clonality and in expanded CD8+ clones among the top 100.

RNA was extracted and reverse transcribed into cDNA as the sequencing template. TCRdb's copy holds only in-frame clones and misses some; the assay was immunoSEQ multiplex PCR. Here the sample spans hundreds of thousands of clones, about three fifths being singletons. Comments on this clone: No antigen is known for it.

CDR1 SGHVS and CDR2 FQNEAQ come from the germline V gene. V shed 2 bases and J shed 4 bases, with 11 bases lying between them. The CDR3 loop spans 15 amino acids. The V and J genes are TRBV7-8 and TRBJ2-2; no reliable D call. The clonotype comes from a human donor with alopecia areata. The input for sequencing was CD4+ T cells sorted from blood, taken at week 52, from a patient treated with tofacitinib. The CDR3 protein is CASSLTGLGTGELFF. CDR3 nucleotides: TGTGCCAGCAGCTTAACCGGTTTGGGCACCGGGGAGCTGTTTTTT. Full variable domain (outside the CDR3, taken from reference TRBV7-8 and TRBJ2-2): GAGVSQSPRYKVAKRGQDVALRCDPISGHVSLFWYQQALGQGPEFLTYFQNEAQLDKSGLPSDRFFAERPEGSVSTLKIQRTQQEDSAVYLCASSLTGLGTGELFFGEGSRLTVL.